Here is one T cell receptor beta chain with its context. Its target antigen remains unknown. No much larger clone is present one base from it, and per-base qualities are unavailable. The sample belongs to a study of blood T cell repertoires in COVID-19 (TCRdb year 2020). In the study overall: Samples from collaborators originated in the United States, Italy and Spain and spanned both the acute and convalescent phases of COVID-19. The prospective study material was composed of cDNA or gDNA derived from T cells, B-cell-depleted T cells, or PBMCs. The dataset comprised deeply sampled blood TCRbeta repertoires from subjects exposed to, actively infected with, or recovered from COVID-19. The repertoires were made available in a free public database intended to serve as a resource for research on the immune response to SARS-CoV-2. The samples were drawn from the first 160 participants of the ongoing ImmuneRACE study and from some 1,300 subjects provided by 6 global collaborators. Sample metadata almost always included a de-identified subject ID, COVID-19 status, age in years and sex. HLA class I and class II types, where available, came from metadata supplied by the sample provider rather than from assay-based typing. What the authors observed across the whole study: How much clinical and demographic metadata was included differed by source and by participant, and the metadata was provided uncurated.

For CDR1 and CDR2, the germline V gene (reference sequence) lists MNHEY and SMNVEV. V is shortened by 6 bases, J by 5 bases, and the region joining them spans 16 bases. The CDR3 runs 14 amino acids, cysteine and phenylalanine included. The CDR3 DNA has 42 bases and is translated from base 1. TCRbeta CDR3 regions were amplified from genomic DNA using the immunoSEQ Assay, a bias-controlled multiplex PCR. For the original study's pipeline: Nucleated cell counts per sample were estimated from amplification of reference gene primers within the assay. To quantify the absolute abundance of each unique TCRbeta CDR3 rearrangement, sequence reads were collapsed and filtered. For each sample, productive Simpson clonality was calculated as the square root of Simpson's diversity index over productive rearrangements. TCRdb obtained this table from immuneACCESS and retained in-frame rearrangements with V and J assigned. These tables miss some clones; where compared with another copy, unresolved V genes account for less than half of the shortfall, and the remainder is unexplained. The D gene and trimming were derived from the DNA, and the V and J assignments and clone size from that table. Present in this sample are about 89,000 clones, about 91% of which were seen just once. 0.47% of the sample is held by the ten biggest clonotypes.

Whole blood was collected in K2EDTA tubes by collaborating institutions according to the institutions' own protocols. Collaborator samples were shipped for TCRbeta analysis as frozen whole blood, isolated PBMCs, or DNA extracted from either sample type. Here the chain combines TRBV27 and TRBJ1-2; the D gene cannot be named for sure. Sequenced input: peripheral blood. This receptor was obtained from a man aged 55 to 70 with acute or convalescent COVID-19. The sequence in DNA is TGTGCCAGCAGCCTCTCGGTTTTATTGTATGGCTACACCTTC. Protein translation: CASSLSVLLYGYTF.